The 25 T cell receptor beta chains in this list originate from one sample, sequenced in a study of T cell clones after liver transplantation. Profiling relied on immunoSEQ multiplex PCR, and the TCRdb table lists in-frame clones only, not all of them. Among under 150,000 clones listed, approximately 90% were seen once. Sequences were derived from CD4+ T cells from blood, sampled 12 months after liver transplant. The receptors originated from a human patient who received a liver transplant. Certain T cells may be donor cells from the graft.

CDR3 coding DNA: TGTGCCAGTAGTATTCCGCAGACAGTCAACACTGAAGCTTTCTTT. Translating it yields CASSIPQTVNTEAFF. This chain joins TRBV19 and TRBJ1-1, with TRBD1 as a possible D gene (5 bases). Per the germline V gene, CDR1 is LNHDA and CDR2 is SQIVND (reference sequence). CDR3 length: 15 amino acids. The ends were cut back, 3 bases at V and 2 bases at J, with 13 bases in the middle.

The genes are TRBV5-1 and TRBJ2-5, with 11 bases aligning to TRBD2. After removal of 5 bases from V and 6 bases from J, the junction contained 15 bases not matched to a gene. CDR1 and CDR2 (germline): SGHRS, YFSETQ. This CDR3 spans 17 amino acids. The CDR3 sequence is CASRAVGGTSGLKTQYF. In DNA form, the CDR3 reads TGCGCCAGCAGGGCAGTCGGAGGGACTAGCGGCCTAAAGACCCAGTACTTC.

This chain connects TRBV7-9 to TRBJ1-2; no definite D call. Germline V gene lookup returns CDR1 SEHNR and CDR2 FQNEAQ (reference sequence). V lost 4 bases and J lost 14, with 20 bases in between. The CDR3 spans 13 residues. The DNA for the CDR3 is TGTGCCAGCAGCTCGGGCGGGTCCGCCCCTGGGACCTTC. Translated: CASSSGGSAPGTF.

The rearrangement joins TRBV7-2 to TRBJ1-1, with D unresolved. The V end lost 2 bases, the J end lost 4 bases, and 8 bases lay between the germline ends. This CDR3 region has 13 residues. The germline CDR1 and CDR2 sequences are SGHTA and FQGNSA. The CDR3 reads CASSLRMGTEAFF. The CDR3, as DNA: TGTGCCAGCAGCTTAAGGATGGGCACTGAAGCTTTCTTT.

The genes are TRBV11-3 and TRBJ2-2, with no clear D. Trimming stripped 3 bases from V and 5 bases from J, with 10 bases between. The CDR3 runs 14 residues. Germline V gene lookup returns CDR1 SGHNT and CDR2 YENEEA. Here the CDR3 reads CASSLSPVTGELFF. CDR3 bases: TGTGCCAGCAGCTTGTCCCCCGTTACCGGGGAGCTGTTTTTT.

This chain connects TRBV6-5 to TRBJ1-2, with a possible D match to TRBD1 (6 bases). The CDR3 runs to 12 residues. Germline V CDR1 and CDR2: MNHEY, SVGAGI. V dropped 5 bases and J dropped 7 bases, with 11 bases sitting between them. The CDR3 DNA is TGTGCCAGCAGTCCAGGGGAGTCTGGCTACACCTTC. Encoded protein: CASSPGESGYTF.

V usage is TRBV11-2 and J usage is TRBJ1-1; D remains ambiguous. The CDR3 is 13 amino acids. Trimming left V 2 bases short and J 2 bases short, with 6 bases between. The V gene's germline CDR1 is SGHAT and CDR2 FQNNGV. CDR3 region: CASSLQANTEAFF. The CDR3 coding sequence is TGTGCCAGCAGCTTACAGGCAAACACTGAAGCTTTCTTT.

The V and J genes are TRBV7-8 and TRBJ2-2, with D uncertain. CDR3 length equals 13 residues. CDR1 is SGHVS, CDR2 FQNEAQ, per germline. Deletions cut 5 bases from V and 5 bases from J, with 9 bases between. Written as DNA, the CDR3 is TGTGCCAGCAGCCCGACTCGGACCGGGGAGCTGTTTTTT. Residues: CASSPTRTGELFF.

The chain has TRBV5-1 and TRBJ1-1; tentatively, D is TRBD1 (5 bases). The CDR3 runs 15 residues. Germline V lookup: CDR1 SGHRS, CDR2 YFSETQ. Trimming left V 4 bases short and J 2 bases short, with 15 bases between. This chain's CDR3 is CASSLVGQFNTEAFF. As DNA, the CDR3 is TGCGCCAGCAGCCTTGTGGGGCAGTTTAACACTGAAGCTTTCTTT.

The chain joins TRBV2 to TRBJ2-5; D ambiguous. Per the germline V gene, CDR1 is SNHLY and CDR2 is FYNNEI. The CDR3 has 12 residues. V dropped 6 bases and J dropped 4 bases, with 9 bases sitting between them. The CDR3 sequence is CASRGDRETQYF. CDR3 nucleotide sequence: TGTGCCAGCAGGGGTGATCGAGAGACCCAGTACTTC.

The chain recombines TRBV10-3 with TRBJ1-3; D is ambiguous. Trimming took 8 bases from V and 1 from J, leaving 9 bases between them. Germline V CDR1 and CDR2: ENHRY, SYGVKD. The CDR3 consists of 13 residues. The CDR3 DNA reads TGTGCCATCCGGGAGACATCTGGAAACACCATATATTTT. Translating gives CAIRETSGNTIYF.

This chain connects TRBV5-4 to TRBJ2-7, with D unclear. Germline V gene sequence: CDR1 SGHNT, CDR2 YYREEE (reference sequence). Trimming removed 0 bases at V and 0 bases at J, with 7 bases between. The CDR3 is 14 residues long. DNA for the CDR3: TGTGCCAGCAGCTTGGGGGCGACCTCCTACGAGCAGTACTTC. It translates to CASSLGATSYEQYF.

The V and J genes are TRBV19 and TRBJ1-5; D unclear. The CDR3 has 14 residues. The ends were cut back, 5 bases at V and 5 bases at J, with 13 bases in the middle. From germline, CDR1 is LNHDA and CDR2 SQIVND (reference sequence). The CDR3 DNA reads as TGTGCCAGTAGTTGGGCCGGGAGGCATCAGCCCCAGCATTTT. As protein: CASSWAGRHQPQHF.

The chain employs TRBV6-1 and TRBJ2-7; D unresolved. Germline V lookup: CDR1 MNHNS, CDR2 SASEGT. The CDR3 totals 14 residues. V lost 4 bases and J lost 2, with 12 bases in between. Written as DNA, the CDR3 is TGTGCCAGCAGTGCCCCGTGGTACCCCTACGAGCAGTACTTC. Residues: CASSAPWYPYEQYF.

V gene TRBV29-1 combines with J gene TRBJ1-4, with TRBD1 matching over 10 bases. Losses at the gene ends were 4 bases for V and 2 bases for J; bases not matched to a gene: 1. Germline CDR1 and CDR2: SQVTM and ANQGSEA. The CDR3 has 14 residues. The CDR3 is CSVVDRGTNEKLFF. The CDR3, as DNA: TGCAGCGTTGTGGACAGGGGGACTAATGAAAAACTGTTTTTT.

The chain joins TRBV21-1 to TRBJ2-2. TRBV21-1 is termed a pseudogene. This CDR3 contains 15 residues. DNA for the CDR3: TGTGCCAGCAGCAAAGAGGGCAGCTACACCGGGGAGCTGTTTTTT. Translated, it gives CASSKEGSYTGELFF.

This sequence joins TRBV5-1 and TRBJ2-7, with D perhaps matching TRBD1 or TRBD2 (6 bases each). CDR3 length equals 14 residues. V was shortened by 0 bases and J by 5 bases, with 12 bases between the two germline ends. In germline, CDR1 is SGHRS, CDR2 YFSETQ. This chain's CDR3 is CASSLAWGANEQYF. The CDR3 DNA reads as TGCGCCAGCAGCTTGGCTTGGGGGGCCAACGAGCAGTACTTC.

This chain links TRBV7-6 with TRBJ1-5, with no clear D. V was cut by 1 base and J by 6 bases, with 13 bases left in between. The CDR3 sequence is 15 residues long. CDR1 and CDR2 from the germline V gene are SGHVS and FNYEAQ. This CDR3 is CASSLDVSAGQPQHF. In DNA form, the CDR3 reads TGTGCCAGCAGCTTAGATGTCAGCGCAGGTCAGCCCCAGCATTTT.

The V call is TRBV19, the J call TRBJ1-1; 9 bases agree with TRBD1. Germline V lookup: CDR1 LNHDA, CDR2 SQIVND (reference sequence). This CDR3 has 15 amino acids. J gave up 5 bases and V 6 bases, and 10 bases lay outside the gene matches. The DNA of the CDR3 is TGTGCCAGTAGAATCGGGACAGGGCCTGGGACTGAAGCTTTCTTT. Residues: CASRIGTGPGTEAFF.

The chain couples TRBV27 to TRBJ1-1; the D is unclear. The germline V and J ends were trimmed by 3 bases and 0 bases, with 20 bases remaining between them. Germline V gives CDR1 MNHEY, CDR2 SMNVEV (reference sequence). This CDR3 has 18 amino acids. In nucleotides, the CDR3 is TGTGCCAGCAGTTTTTCGCGGGCCCGAGGCTTGATGAACACTGAAGCTTTCTTT. Translating gives CASSFSRARGLMNTEAFF.

V gene TRBV7-8 combines with J gene TRBJ1-3; no clear D gene. CDR1 and CDR2 (germline): SGHVS, FQNEAQ. The CDR3 is 14 residues long. The ends were cut back, 3 bases at V and 2 bases at J, with 8 bases in the middle. Here the CDR3 reads CASSLREAGNTIYF. In DNA, the CDR3 is TGTGCCAGCAGCTTGAGGGAAGCTGGAAACACCATATATTTT.

The chain joins TRBV9 to TRBJ1-2; D ambiguous. The length of the CDR3 is 11 residues. Germline values: CDR1 SGDLS, CDR2 YYNGEE. Trimming took off 7 bases at V and 0 bases at J, with 4 bases between the two ends. The CDR3 is CASSSNYGYTF. CDR3 in DNA: TGTGCCAGCTCTTCTAACTATGGCTACACCTTC.

The V and J genes are TRBV5-4 and TRBJ2-1; perhaps TRBD1 as D (8 bases). Trimming took 6 bases from V and 9 from J, leaving 22 bases between them. The CDR3 is 15 amino acids. In germline, CDR1 is SGHNT, CDR2 YYREEE (reference sequence). The CDR3 DNA follows: TGTGCCAGCAAGACCGGAGGAAGCGGGACAGGTGAGCAGTTCTTC. This encodes CASKTGGSGTGEQFF.

This chain connects TRBV9 to TRBJ1-4, with D hard to call. Germline V gene sequence: CDR1 SGDLS, CDR2 YYNGEE. V lost 1 base and J 5 bases, leaving 12 bases between the germline ends. This CDR3 spans 15 amino acids. CDR3 amino acids: CASSVWKGGNEKLFF. CDR3 bases: TGTGCCAGCAGCGTATGGAAGGGAGGGAATGAAAAACTGTTTTTT. The whole variable domain, filled in from reference TRBV9 and TRBJ1-4, reads DSGVTQTPKHLITATGQRVTLRCSPRSGDLSVYWYQQSLDQGLQFLIQYYNGEERAKGNILERFSAQQFPDLHSELNLSSLELGDSALYFCASSVWKGGNEKLFFGSGTQLSVL.

The chain combines TRBV2 with TRBJ2-3; tentatively, D is TRBD2 (5 bases). The CDR3 totals 17 residues. Trimming took 5 bases from V and 2 from J, leaving 20 bases between them. Germline loops: CDR1 SNHLY, CDR2 FYNNEI. CDR3 sequence (DNA): TGTGCCAGCAGTTCCAAGGGAGCAGACTCATTCACAGATACGCAGTATTTT. As protein: CASSSKGADSFTDTQYF.